This T cell receptor beta chain was observed in a study of cytomegalovirus exposure and HLA in healthy donors. Overall study results and limits: Per a later analysis, HLA-associated TCR beta chains showed more clonal expansion than other, equally common TCR beta chains. Sequencing depth across donors, presence/absence analyses assumed, was roughly uniform. Earlier findings revealed that most TCR beta V segments proved productive either about 87% or about 30% of the time.

This clone was counted between two and nine times. The antigen remains unidentified. 13 Jbeta primers and 60 Vbeta primers were used for the PCR. Clones were read by immunoSEQ multiplex PCR, and TCRdb kept only the in-frame ones, dropping some. The data contain fewer than 140,000 clones, around 75% of them singletons. Germline loops: CDR1 SGHRS, CDR2 YFSETQ. J gave up 9 bases and V 2 bases, and 6 bases lay outside the gene matches. The CDR3 has 15 residues. Sequencing input: PBMCs. The gene calls are TRBV5-1 and TRBJ1-6, with 9 nucleotides matching TRBD1. The receptor comes from a male donor in good health and CMV-seropositive. CDR3 loop: CASSLPGQGGSPLHF. The DNA for the CDR3 is TGCGCCAGCAGCTTACCGGGACAGGGCGGTTCACCCCTCCACTTT. Variable domain in full (rest from reference TRBV5-1 and TRBJ1-6): KAGVTQTPRYLIKTRGQQVTLSCSPISGHRSVSWYQQTPGQGLQFLFEYFSETQRNKGNFPGRFSGRQFSNSRSEMNVSTLELGDSALYLCASSLPGQGGSPLHFGNGTRLTVT.